This TCR beta chain was retrieved from a study of OX40 agonist ivuxolimab in advanced cancers. This CDR3 comprises 18 residues. On this clone: The antigen is not known.

Points from the study as a whole: The study observed clonal expansion of CD4+ and CD8+ blood T cells by week 6 at 0.1 to 3.0 mg/kg.

Autoimmune disease history or systemic immunosuppression excluded patients. Produced via immunoSEQ multiplex PCR; TCRdb's table is partial and in-frame only. The repertoire holds 60,000 to 85,000 clones, with 80% to 90% as singletons. Source: CD4+ or CD8+ T cells sorted from blood, taken in a trial of the OX40 agonist ivuxolimab. This rearrangement joins TRBV12-2 to TRBJ2-1; no DNA check was done on the table's D call, TRBD2. TRBV12-2 is noted as a pseudogene. The sequence was collected from an adult with an advanced solid tumor such as melanoma, head and neck, liver or kidney cancer. The CDR3 protein is CASRSHRTSGSSYDEQFF. The CDR3 coding sequence is TGTGCAAGTCGCTCCCACAGGACTAGCGGGAGTTCGTACGATGAGCAGTTCTTC.